The present entry profiles one T cell receptor beta chain with its context. Its antigen is currently unknown. The data are from a study of radiation and T cells in renal cell carcinoma. Regarding the study as a whole: From baseline, blood top tumor clonotypes peaked at 2 weeks post-radiation.

The time point was: blood 2 weeks post-SBRT. Indicated treatment: 15 Gy SBRT to primary tumor, nephrectomy 4 weeks later. The tumor was a clear cell renal cell carcinoma. Sequencing used immunoSEQ multiplex PCR; TCRdb keeps in-frame clones, though not all of them. Of roughly 78,000 clones in the sample, over 80% were seen once. The CDR3 length is 16 residues. The V end lost 4 bases, the J end lost 2 bases, and 17 bases lay between the germline ends. Germline V gene lookup returns CDR1 MNHNS and CDR2 SASEGT. The TCR originated in a man aged 60 to 75 with renal cell carcinoma. Sequenced material: blood, taken from a patient whose treatment included radiotherapy and nephrectomy. The chain carries TRBV6-1 and TRBJ1-1, with a tentative D call TRBD1 (5 bases). This chain's CDR3 is CASSGGRELGNTEAFF. The DNA of the CDR3 is TGTGCCAGCAGTGGGGGCAGGGAATTGGGTAACACTGAAGCTTTCTTT.